This T cell receptor beta chain is drawn from a study of blood T cell repertoires in COVID-19. On the study more broadly: From the United States, Italy and Spain came samples of acute and convalescent COVID-19. Nucleic acid was either cDNA or gDNA, and it came from T cells, B-cell-depleted T cells, or PBMCs.

In the original workflow: The assay estimated nucleated cells by amplifying reference gene primers. The data were produced by immunoSEQ multiplex PCR, yet TCRdb's version contains in-frame clones alone and is incomplete. V and J calls and clone size are those listed in that table; D and trimming were worked out from the DNA. This table has tens of thousands of clones, approximately 85% appearing once. V was shortened by 5 bases and J by 3 bases, with 22 bases between the two germline ends. The germline CDR1 and CDR2 sequences are LNHDA and SQIVND (reference sequence). This CDR3 contains 17 residues. This sequence originates from a human donor in a cohort sampled during active COVID-19. The sequenced material came from peripheral blood. V gene TRBV19 combines with J gene TRBJ1-2; the D is unclear. As DNA, the CDR3 is TGTGCCAGTAGTTCGGCGATTAACTGGAGGGTGGACTATGGCTACACCTTC. It translates to CASSSAINWRVDYGYTF.